This T cell receptor (beta chain) was captured by sequencing in a study of blood T cell repertoires in COVID-19. The overall study: From the United States, Italy and Spain came samples of acute and convalescent COVID-19.

This CDR3 contains 13 residues. V shed 5 bases, J shed 5 bases, and the junction held 3 bases outside the gene matches. Germline lookup yields CDR1 KGHSH and CDR2 LQKENI. Clones were read by immunoSEQ multiplex PCR, and TCRdb kept only the in-frame ones, dropping some. The sample holds about 160,000 clones, 80% to 90% seen once. Material for sequencing was peripheral blood. This receptor was identified in a man aged 40-50 years with acute or convalescent COVID-19. The chain is built from TRBV18 and TRBJ2-1, with TRBD1 matching 7 bases. For the CDR3, the DNA is TGTGCCAGCTCATTCACAGGGGACAATGAGCAGTTCTTC. Encoded protein: CASSFTGDNEQFF.